This is a list of T cell receptor beta chains from one sample in a study of chemoradiotherapy in HPV16-positive cancers. TCRdb's copy holds only in-frame clones and misses some; the assay was immunoSEQ multiplex PCR. The sample includes fewer than 6,000 clones, 65% to 80% seen only once; the top ten take around 19%. The specimen comprised tumor tissue, sampled from a patient who underwent chemoradiotherapy. The origin of the receptors is a human donor with HPV-associated anogenital cancer. CDR3s include the opening cysteine and the closing phenylalanine or tryptophan. D genes are given only for firm matches. Expanded clones get a size class; other rows say once, few or many, or leave the size out.

V gene	J gene	clone size	D gene	CDR3 DNA	CDR3 protein
TRBV7-3	TRBJ2-3	-	TRBD2	TGTGCCAGCAGCTTAAGGGAGGGAGATACGCAGTATTTT	CASSLREGDTQYF
TRBV9	TRBJ1-2	few	-	TGTGCCAGCAGCGACTCGGGGCACTATGGCTACACCTTC	CASSDSGHYGYTF
TRBV9	TRBJ2-4	once	-	TGTGCCAGCAGCGTACGATCAGACACAGGGAGCGCTCAGTACTTC	CASSVRSDTGSAQYF
TRBV7-3	TRBJ1-2	-	-	TGTGCCAGCAGCGCGACGCCTCGGGACGGTGGCTACACCTTC	CASSATPRDGGYTF
TRBV11-2	TRBJ2-7	-	TRBD1	TGTGCCAGCAGCCGGACAGGGGGCTGGGTCGAGCAGTACTTC	CASSRTGGWVEQYF
TRBV6-1	TRBJ1-2	-	TRBD1	TGTGCCAGCAGTGTTGGGGACAGCAACTATGGCTACACCTTC	CASSVGDSNYGYTF
TRBV4-2	TRBJ2-6	few	-	TGTGCCAGCAGCCAAGATGGTGGCCGCTCTGGGGCCAACGTCCTGACTTTC	CASSQDGGRSGANVLTF
TRBV10-3	TRBJ2-1	-	TRBD2	TGTGCCATCAGTGAGTCGCGAGCTAGCGGAGATAACAATGAGCAGTTCTTC	CAISESRASGDNNEQFF
TRBV6-1	TRBJ1-1	large	-	TGTGCCAGCAGTGACATGGTATTCAACAGGGCGATGAACACTGAAGCTTTCTTT	CASSDMVFNRAMNTEAFF
TRBV28	TRBJ2-3	-	TRBD2	TGTGCCAGCAGTTTGGAACTAGCGGGGGGACCAAGGAAGTATTTT	CASSLELAGGPRKYF
TRBV12-5	TRBJ1-1	-	-	TGTGCTAGTGGTTTGTACGGTAAAGGGGGCACTGAAGCTTTCTTT	CASGLYGKGGTEAFF
TRBV15	TRBJ2-1	-	-	TGTGCCACCAGCAGAGATGGGACACACAATGAGCAGTTCTTC	CATSRDGTHNEQFF
TRBV7-9	TRBJ2-1	-	-	TGTGCCAGCAGCCCCCGGAGGGGCAATGAGCAGTTCTTC	CASSPRRGNEQFF
TRBV13	TRBJ2-7	-	-	TGTGCCAGCAGCTTAGGCCAAGGAGGGAGAAGGAACGAGCAGTACTTC	CASSLGQGGRRNEQYF
TRBV6-1	TRBJ2-7	-	TRBD1	TGTGCCAGCAGTGAAGGGGACAGCTCCTACGAGCAGTACTTC	CASSEGDSSYEQYF
TRBV6-1	TRBJ2-2	-	-	TGTGCCAGCAGTGAAAGGGAAACCGGGGAGCTGTTTTTT	CASSERETGELFF
TRBV4-1	TRBJ1-2	-	TRBD1	TGCGCCAGCAGCGTTCAGGGGGTTGGCTATGGCTACACCTTC	CASSVQGVGYGYTF
TRBV10-3	TRBJ2-7	-	-	TGTGCCATCCAGGGGAGCTCCTACGAGCAGTACTTC	CAIQGSSYEQYF
TRBV5-1	TRBJ1-2	few	-	TGCGCCAGCAGCTTGGAGTACGGCTCCTATGGCTACACCTTC	CASSLEYGSYGYTF
TRBV2	TRBJ2-3	-	-	TGTGCCAGCAGTGTCTTGGCTAGCGTAAGAGATACGCAGTATTTT	CASSVLASVRDTQYF
TRBV6-6	TRBJ2-3	-	TRBD2	TGTGCCAGCAGGAGCGGGGGCACAGATACGCAGTATTTT	CASRSGGTDTQYF
TRBV7-9	TRBJ1-6	-	-	TGTGCCAGCAGTCTAAACCAAGACAGGCTGCCCCTCCACTTT	CASSLNQDRLPLHF
TRBV5-3	TRBJ2-3	-	-	TGTGCCCCATCCTCGAGGACCCGTGGGCAGTATTTT	CAPSSRTRGQYF
TRBV11-2	TRBJ2-5	-	-	TGTGCCAGCAGCCCTTGGGGGGGCGGAGAGACCCAGTACTTC	CASSPWGGGETQYF
TRBV7-9	TRBJ2-1	-	TRBD1	TGTGCCAGCAGCGTGGGGACAGGGCCATCCTACAATGAGCAGTTCTTC	CASSVGTGPSYNEQFF
TRBV5-1	TRBJ2-3	-	TRBD2	TGCGCCAGCAGCGCGGGGGGCACAGATACGCAGTATTTT	CASSAGGTDTQYF
TRBV5-8	TRBJ1-2	-	-	TGTGCCAGCAGCGACGGACTACAGGGATACTATGGCTACACCTTC	CASSDGLQGYYGYTF
TRBV19	TRBJ1-4	-	TRBD1	TGTGCCAGTAGTATCGGACAGGCAACTAATGAAAAACTGTTTTTT	CASSIGQATNEKLFF
TRBV11-1	TRBJ2-1	-	TRBD2	TGTGCCAGCAGCTTAGATACGGGGGGGCACAATGAGCAGTTCTTC	CASSLDTGGHNEQFF
TRBV10-2	TRBJ2-1	-	TRBD2	TGCGCCAGCAGTGAGTCTCCGGGAGGATTCAATGAGCAGTTCTTC	CASSESPGGFNEQFF
TRBV9	TRBJ1-2	medium-sized	-	TGTGCCAGCAGCCCGACACCAGCTAACTATGGCTACACCTTC	CASSPTPANYGYTF
TRBV27	TRBJ1-1	-	-	TGTGCCAGCAGGATGGCCCCTAGTGGGACTGAAGCTTTCTTT	CASRMAPSGTEAFF
TRBV7-3	TRBJ2-2	-	TRBD2	TGTGCCAGCAGCCCGAGAGCGGGACTAGCAACCGGGGAGCTGTTTTTT	CASSPRAGLATGELFF
TRBV2	TRBJ1-4	-	-	TGTGCCAACCGGCGCCAGGACGGTTTTCGCGAAAAACTGTTTTTT	CANRRQDGFREKLFF
TRBV2	TRBJ1-3	-	-	TGTGCCAGCAGTGAATCGGGGGGCTCTGGAAACACCATATATTTT	CASSESGGSGNTIYF
TRBV5-1	TRBJ2-3	-	TRBD2	TGCGCCAGCAGCTCGACTAGCGGGAGCGGCGATACGCAGTATTTT	CASSSTSGSGDTQYF
TRBV30	TRBJ2-7	-	TRBD2	TGTGCCTGGGACCCGCCAGCGGGGGCGATGTGGGAGCAGTACTTC	CAWDPPAGAMWEQYF
TRBV7-3	TRBJ2-2	once	-	TGTGCCAACAGCTTAGACAGAAACACCGGGGAGCTGTTTTTT	CANSLDRNTGELFF
TRBV2	TRBJ2-7	-	-	TGTGCCAGCAGTGAAAGGCCCAGTGGGTCCTACGAGCAGTACTTC	CASSERPSGSYEQYF
TRBV28	TRBJ2-3	-	TRBD1	TGTGCCAGCAGTATACAGGGGGATACGCAGTATTTT	CASSIQGDTQYF
TRBV6-1	TRBJ1-1	-	-	TGTGCCAGCAGAATAGGGGGGATCAACACTGAAGCTTTCTTT	CASRIGGINTEAFF